The present TCR beta chain was sequenced within a study of T cells in Graves' hyperthyroidism and ophthalmopathy. Diagnostic decisions used clinical symptoms, serum thyroxine and TRAb, thyroid ultrasound and orbital computed tomography. V dropped 4 bases and J dropped 6 bases, with 9 bases sitting between them. The CDR3 has 11 residues. Germline CDR1 reads DFQATT; CDR2 reads SNEGSKA (reference sequence). TCR beta CDR3 regions were amplified from RNA transcripts. The HTBI primer set served for first-round RT-PCR of the TCR CDR3. TCRdb independently ran MiXCR on the multiplex PCR reads; one entry per CDR3 protein. This repertoire shows hundreds of thousands of distinct CDR3 sequences, 35% to 40% found once; its top ten account for roughly 8.3%.

This clonotype was sampled from a man aged 18-30 years with Graves' hyperthyroidism. The sequenced material came from blood. J is TRBJ1-2 and V is TRBV20-1; D is ambiguous. CDR3 in amino acids: CSATLTDGYTF. CDR3 nucleotides: TGCAGTGCTACCCTGACGGATGGCTACACCTTC.